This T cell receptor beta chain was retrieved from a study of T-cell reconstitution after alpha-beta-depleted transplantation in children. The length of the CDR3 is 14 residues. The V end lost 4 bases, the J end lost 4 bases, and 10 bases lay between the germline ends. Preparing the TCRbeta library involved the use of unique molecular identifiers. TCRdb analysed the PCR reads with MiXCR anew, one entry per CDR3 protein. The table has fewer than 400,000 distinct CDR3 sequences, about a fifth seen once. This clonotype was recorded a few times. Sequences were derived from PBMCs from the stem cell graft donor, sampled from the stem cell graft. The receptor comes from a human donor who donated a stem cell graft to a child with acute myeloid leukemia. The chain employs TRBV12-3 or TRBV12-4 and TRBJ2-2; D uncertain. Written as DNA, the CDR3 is TGTGCCAGCAGTTCGGCGGTTGGCACCGGGGAGCTGTTTTTT. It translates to CASSSAVGTGELFF.